This entry concerns a single T cell receptor (beta chain). Its antigen is still unknown. Whole blood, unsorted for T cells, was the source of total RNA. Eight separate reactions per sample yielded the cDNA. Researchers used template switching to add UMIs featuring a 6-nucleotide sample barcode. One entry per CDR3 protein, without DNA, is what TCRdb gives after re-calling the 5' RACE reads. The sample table sets out roughly 150,000 distinct CDR3 sequences. CDR1 and CDR2 from the germline V gene are DFQATT and SNEGSKA (reference sequence). The CDR3 length is 13 residues. This entry comes from a study of monozygotic twins with inflammatory bowel disease. Notes on the study in general: Researchers reported no repertoire similarity difference between concordant and discordant twins, possibly from limited power.

This clonotype originated in a human donor with ulcerative colitis or Crohn's disease, or a healthy co-twin of an affected twin (not recorded which). The sequencing sample was made of blood. The chain employs TRBV20-1 and TRBJ2-5; the TCRdb call, TRBD1, lacks DNA for checking. The CDR3 is CSARDSGLETQYF.